This T cell receptor beta chain originates from a study of PD-1 blockade in classical Hodgkin lymphoma. Points from the study as a whole: Researchers reported that CD4+ TCR diversity, though not CD8+, rose significantly by C4D1. Baseline diversity resembling that of newly diagnosed patients was seen in complete responders.

The CDR3 length is 16 residues. The germline V gene has CDR1 MNHEY and CDR2 SVGAGI. Deletions cut 1 base from V and 0 bases from J, with 10 bases between. Relapses following autologous stem cell transplantation were seen in all patients, with brentuximab vedotin exposure varying. As to this clone: What it binds is unknown.

Here immunoSEQ multiplex PCR was the method, and the copy in TCRdb shows in-frame clones only, minus some. The sample contains some 11,000 clones, about 80% of which appear only once. This TCR was recovered from a human donor with classical Hodgkin lymphoma. The sample here was peripheral blood mononuclear cells (PBMCs), taken before the second cycle of nivolumab. The genes are TRBV6-5 and TRBJ2-1; no reliable D call. The chain's CDR3 is CASSYFELSSYNEQFF. Here the CDR3 DNA reads TGTGCCAGCAGTTACTTTGAACTTAGCTCCTACAATGAGCAGTTCTTC.